The 32 T cell receptor beta chains in this list originate from one sample, sequenced in a study of T-cell reconstitution after alpha-beta-depleted transplantation in children. Unique molecular identifiers featured in how the TCRbeta library was prepared. TCRdb ran MiXCR on the PCR reads and lists one entry per CDR3 protein. The sample contains around 500,000 distinct CDR3 sequences, roughly 24% of which appear only once. Sequences were derived from PBMCs, mostly from graft donor cells, sampled 360 days after TCRalphabeta/CD19-depleted stem cell transplant. The source of these receptors is a boy under two years old who had a stem cell transplant for acute myeloid leukemia, so the T cells may come from the graft donor.

This clonotype was counted between two and nine times. The J gene is TRBJ2-1, the V gene TRBV27, with TRBD1 matching over 9 bases. The V segment lost 4 bases and the J segment 7 bases; nucleotides outside the gene matches: 11. This CDR3 is 16 amino acids long. The V gene's germline CDR1 is MNHEY and CDR2 SMNVEV (reference sequence). The chain's CDR3 is CASSSVPRDRVNEQFF. In nucleotides, the CDR3 is TGTGCCAGCAGTTCCGTACCCCGGGACAGGGTTAATGAGCAGTTCTTC.

J is TRBJ2-3 and V is TRBV6-2 or TRBV6-3; 9 positions match TRBD2. The CDR3 covers 19 residues. The germline CDR1 and CDR2 sequences are MNHEY and SVGEGT. The ends lost 2 bases at V and 2 bases at J; junction bases unmatched: 14. The CDR3 spells CASSYNGDSGGEYTDTQYF. The CDR3, as DNA: TGTGCCAGCAGTTACAACGGCGATAGCGGGGGCGAATACACAGATACGCAGTATTTT.

The V and J genes are TRBV3-1 and TRBJ2-7; D possibly corresponds to TRBD1 (6 bases). The V and J ends lost 4 bases and 2 bases respectively, with 18 bases between them. CDR1 and CDR2 from the germline V gene are LGHDT and YNNKEL (reference sequence). This CDR3 comprises 16 residues. The CDR3 sequence: CASSLGRQVFAYEQYF. DNA of the CDR3: TGTGCCAGCAGCCTAGGACGACAGGTGTTTGCCTACGAGCAGTACTTC.

The table lists this clonotype with many counts. This chain uses TRBV2 with TRBJ1-3; D not certain. V was clipped by 9 bases and J by 3 bases, with 3 bases between them. This CDR3 region has 10 residues. Germline V gene sequence: CDR1 SNHLY, CDR2 FYNNEI. CDR3 in amino acids: CARGGNTIYF. CDR3 bases: TGTGCCAGGGGTGGAAACACCATATATTTT.

The V call is TRBV7-2, the J call TRBJ1-2; TRBD1 aligns across 8 bases. This CDR3 has 15 amino acids. The germline V gene has CDR1 SGHTA and CDR2 FQGNSA. The ends lost 4 bases at V and 5 bases at J; junction bases unmatched: 9. This chain's CDR3 is CASSSSDRVGYGYTF. The CDR3 DNA is TGTGCCAGCAGCTCGTCGGACAGGGTGGGATATGGCTACACCTTC.

This clonotype was counted ten times or more. The V call is TRBV20-1, the J call TRBJ2-7; D is unclear. Germline V gene data show CDR1 as DFQATT and CDR2 as SNEGSKA (reference sequence). V was shortened by 1 base and J by 3 bases, with 7 bases between the two germline ends. The CDR3 covers 12 residues. The CDR3 DNA is TGCAGTGCTAGAGGTTGGGGCTACGAGCAGTACTTC. It codes for CSARGWGYEQYF.

This rearrangement joins TRBV20-1 to TRBJ2-3; the D is unclear. Per germline, CDR1 DFQATT and CDR2 SNEGSKA (reference sequence). Trimming cost V 0 bases and J 6 bases, with 19 bases left between them. The CDR3 has 16 residues. The CDR3, as DNA: TGCAGTGCTAGAGATTTTGTAGCCGCCCCCCCCGATACGCAGTATTTT. Its translation is CSARDFVAAPPDTQYF.

The chain joins TRBV27 to TRBJ1-5, with 9 bases lining up with TRBD1. Germline assignment: CDR1 MNHEY and CDR2 SMNVEV (reference sequence). V was clipped by 6 bases and J by 4 bases; unmatched bases: 4. The CDR3 consists of 14 residues. The CDR3 region is CASRGTGWNQPQHF. CDR3 nucleotide sequence: TGTGCCAGCAGGGGGACAGGGTGGAATCAGCCCCAGCATTTT.

The rearrangement uses TRBV7-8 and TRBJ2-1, with unresolved D. This CDR3 has 12 residues. In germline, CDR1 is SGHVS, CDR2 FQNEAQ. V was trimmed by 8 bases and J by 10 bases, leaving 15 bases between them. CDR3 region: CASAWGFDEQFF. The CDR3 DNA reads as TGTGCCAGCGCTTGGGGTTTCGACGAGCAGTTCTTC.

In DNA, the CDR3 is TGCAGCGTTGCTAGCGGCTTCACAGATACGCAGTATTTT. It yields the protein CSVASGFTDTQYF. The chain has TRBV29-1 and TRBJ2-3, with TRBD2 matching 7 bases. V lost 4 bases and J lost 2; bases outside the gene matches: 3. This CDR3 region has 13 residues. Germline-derived CDR1 and CDR2 are SQVTM and ANQGSEA.

This clonotype was found many times. V usage is TRBV7-9 and J usage is TRBJ1-2, with TRBD1 matching 8 bases. The CDR3 covers 13 residues. V was clipped by 5 bases and J by 5 bases; unmatched bases: 4. In germline, CDR1 is SEHNR, CDR2 FQNEAQ (reference sequence). Here the CDR3 DNA reads TGTGCCAGCAGCCAGACAGGGGCGTATGGCTACACCTTC. It encodes CASSQTGAYGYTF.

This clonotype showed up many times. This chain's CDR3 is CASSLGGNGELFF. The CDR3 region has the DNA TGTGCCAGCAGTTTGGGAGGGAACGGGGAGCTGTTTTTT. This chain links TRBV12-3 or TRBV12-4 with TRBJ2-2; TRBD2 agrees at 7 bases. With 3 bases clipped from V and 7 bases from J, the junction kept 2 bases outside the gene matches. The CDR3 runs 13 residues.

The sample holds many counts of this clonotype. The CDR3 DNA is TGCAGTGCTTTAAACAGGTTTAGCACAGATACGCAGTATTTT. Its translation is CSALNRFSTDTQYF. The rearrangement uses TRBV20-1 and TRBJ2-3, with D tentatively TRBD1 (5 bases). Deletions cut 5 bases from V and 0 bases from J, with 12 bases between. CDR3 size: 14 residues. The germline V gene has CDR1 DFQATT and CDR2 SNEGSKA (reference sequence).

This clonotype was counted a few times. The chain recombines TRBV7-3 with TRBJ2-1; D unresolved. Trimming removed 6 bases from V and 2 bases from J, with 17 bases in between. The CDR3 is 16 residues long. CDR1 is SGHTA, CDR2 FQGTGA, per germline. The CDR3, as DNA: TGTGCCAGCAGGACTCTACGCCCCTGGGCCTACAATGAGCAGTTCTTC. Translating gives CASRTLRPWAYNEQFF.

This clonotype showed up many times. The chain joins TRBV28 to TRBJ2-3; 10 bases agree with TRBD2. Germline CDR1 and CDR2: MDHEN and SYDVKM. This CDR3 is built from 16 residues. Trimming cost V 5 bases and J 3 bases; bases outside gene matches: 8. The CDR3 spells CASSANSGGPTDTQYF. CDR3 DNA: TGTGCCAGCAGTGCAAATAGCGGGGGGCCTACAGATACGCAGTATTTT. Filled out from reference TRBV28 and TRBJ2-3, the complete variable domain reads DVKVTQSSRYLVKRTGEKVFLECVQDMDHENMFWYRQDPGLGLRLIYFSYDVKMKEKGDIPEGYSVSREKKERFSLILESASTNQTSMYLCASSANSGGPTDTQYFGPGTRLTVL.

The chain is built from TRBV7-7 and TRBJ2-2; the D gene is possibly TRBD1 (6 bases). V shed 1 base and J shed 4 bases, with 13 bases lying between them. This CDR3 has 16 residues. CDR1 and CDR2 (germline): SSHAT, FNYEAQ (reference sequence). The CDR3 DNA reads as TGTGCCAGCAGCTTAGTGGGGGCCCCCAGCACCGGGGAGCTGTTTTTT. The encoded protein is CASSLVGAPSTGELFF.

This clonotype was seen only once. The rearrangement joins TRBV7-3 to TRBJ2-1; tentative D call: TRBD2 (5 bases). The CDR3 consists of 16 residues. V was trimmed by 1 base and J by 1 base, leaving 11 bases between them. Germline V gene data show CDR1 as SGHTA and CDR2 as FQGTGA. CDR3 DNA sequence: TGTGCCAGCAGCTTAAAGCCCCGGACTTCCTACAATGAGCAGTTCTTC. Its translation is CASSLKPRTSYNEQFF.

This clonotype was detected ten times or more. The rearrangement joins TRBV29-1 to TRBJ1-5; 7 bases align to TRBD1. The CDR3 has 14 residues. The germline V gene encodes CDR1 SQVTM and CDR2 ANQGSEA. V lost 6 bases and J lost 2; bases outside the gene matches: 7. This CDR3 is CSVATGVGNQPQHF. CDR3 DNA sequence: TGCAGCGTAGCAACAGGGGTGGGCAATCAGCCCCAGCATTTT.

At least ten counts were recorded for this clonotype. The rearrangement links TRBV20-1 to TRBJ2-1; 13 nucleotides agree with TRBD2. CDR3 size: 14 residues. After removal of 3 bases from V and 10 bases from J, the junction contained 6 bases not matched to a gene. Germline lookup yields CDR1 DFQATT and CDR2 SNEGSKA (reference sequence). CDR3 sequence reads: CSASGTSGVGEQFF. The CDR3 DNA reads TGCAGTGCTAGTGGGACTAGCGGGGTTGGCGAGCAGTTCTTC.

This clonotype was counted a few times. The V call is TRBV25-1, the J call TRBJ1-1, with D possibly TRBD1 on 6 matching bases. Trimming cost V 6 bases and J 3 bases, with 14 bases left between them. Germline assignment: CDR1 MGHDK and CDR2 SYGVNS. CDR3 size: 14 residues. For the CDR3, the DNA is TGTGCCAGCAGCATCAGGGGAGTGGACACTGAAGCTTTCTTT. Its translation: CASSIRGVDTEAFF.

The table lists this clonotype with a few counts. CDR3 in DNA: TGTGCCAGCACGCCCGGGACAGTGATTAACTATGGCTACACCTTC. It translates to CASTPGTVINYGYTF. This rearrangement joins TRBV6-1 to TRBJ1-2, with TRBD1 identical over 7 bases. Germline V lookup: CDR1 MNHNS, CDR2 SASEGT. The V and J ends lost 7 bases and 1 base, in that order; junction bases with no gene match: 9. The CDR3 is 15 amino acids.

There are many counts of this clonotype. The chain recombines TRBV20-1 with TRBJ2-4, with no clear D. This CDR3 region has 15 residues. V gave up 3 bases and J gave up 0 bases, with 12 bases separating them. In germline, CDR1 is DFQATT, CDR2 SNEGSKA (reference sequence). The CDR3 DNA is TGCAGTGCTAGCAAGCCGGGCCCAGCCAAAAACATTCAGTACTTC. Its protein product is CSASKPGPAKNIQYF.

This clonotype appeared many times. This CDR3 is CASSDWDSVYNEQFF. DNA for the CDR3: TGCGCCAGCAGCGACTGGGACAGCGTCTACAATGAGCAGTTCTTC. The chain is built from TRBV5-1 and TRBJ2-1; TRBD1 agrees at 7 bases. Trimming at V came to 4 bases and at J to 3 bases, leaving 7 bases not matched to a gene. This CDR3 is 15 amino acids long. Germline CDR1 is SGHRS and CDR2 is YFSETQ.

This clonotype was seen a few times. The CDR3 loop is CATSRDFRQGWQETQYF. The CDR3 region has the DNA TGTGCCACCAGCAGAGACTTTAGACAGGGGTGGCAAGAGACCCAGTACTTC. The chain combines TRBV15 with TRBJ2-5, with 8 bases fitting TRBD1. The CDR3 loop spans 17 amino acids. Germline CDR1 and CDR2: LNHNV and YYDKDF (reference sequence). J gave up 2 bases and V 0 bases, and 8 bases lay outside the gene matches. The whole variable domain, remainder taken from reference TRBV15 and TRBJ2-5, is DAMVIQNPRYQVTQFGKPVTLSCSQTLNHNVMYWYQQKSSQAPKLLFHYYDKDFNNEADTPDNFQSRRPNTSFCFLDIRSPGLGDTAMYLCATSRDFRQGWQETQYFGPGTRLLVL.

The table lists this clonotype with many counts. The chain combines TRBV28 with TRBJ1-3; 11 bases line up with TRBD1. This CDR3 spans 16 amino acids. V trimming: 5 bases; J trimming: 2 bases; junction bases outside the gene matches: 5. Germline lookup yields CDR1 MDHEN and CDR2 SYDVKM. The CDR3 sequence: CASSTGQGAPGNTIYF. The CDR3, as DNA: TGTGCCAGCAGTACCGGACAGGGGGCTCCTGGAAACACCATATATTTT.

The rearrangement uses TRBV24-1 and TRBJ1-2; D not certain. CDR1 and CDR2 from the germline V gene are KGHDR and SFDVKD. The CDR3 has 14 amino acids. Deletions cut 2 bases from V and 3 bases from J, with 9 bases between. Here the CDR3 DNA reads TGTGCCACCAGTGATTCAGCCGGGGACTATGGCTACACCTTC. Protein sequence: CATSDSAGDYGYTF.

The V gene is TRBV15, the J gene TRBJ2-6, with D uncertain. This CDR3 contains 15 residues. V was shortened by 1 base and J by 3 bases, with 7 bases between the two germline ends. Germline V gene data show CDR1 as LNHNV and CDR2 as YYDKDF (reference sequence). For the CDR3, the DNA is TGTGCCACCAGCAGAGGTGGCTTTGGGGCCAACGTCCTGACTTTC. Translation gives CATSRGGFGANVLTF.

The chain combines TRBV7-9 with TRBJ2-2; TRBD1 matches at 8 bases. V was pared by 3 bases and J by 7 bases, with 4 bases of the junction left unmatched. The germline gives CDR1 SEHNR, CDR2 FQNEAQ (reference sequence). This CDR3 contains 14 residues. The CDR3, as DNA: TGTGCCAGCAGCTTCTGGACAGGGTTCGGGGAGCTGTTTTTT. This codes for CASSFWTGFGELFF.

This clonotype was seen at least ten times. V usage is TRBV7-2 and J usage is TRBJ1-2; 7 bases match TRBD1. CDR1 is SGHTA and CDR2 is FQGNSA in the germline V gene. The CDR3 is 16 residues long. The V segment lost 5 bases and the J segment 4 bases; nucleotides outside the gene matches: 13. The CDR3 DNA reads TGTGCCAGCAGCCCCTCGACAGGGACGGGCATCTATGGCTACACCTTC. This codes for CASSPSTGTGIYGYTF.

This clonotype was picked up a small number of times. The chain carries TRBV30 and TRBJ2-1; D tentatively fits TRBD1 or TRBD2 (6 bases each). The germline V and J ends were trimmed by 4 bases and 5 bases, with 21 bases remaining between them. The germline CDR1 and CDR2 sequences are GTSNPN and SVGIG (reference sequence). CDR3 length equals 16 residues. The CDR3 region has the DNA TGTGCCTGGAAATTGGGGGGCGTAGGTAAACACAATGAGCAGTTCTTC. Translating gives CAWKLGGVGKHNEQFF.

V gene TRBV5-1 combines with J gene TRBJ2-5, with D uncertain. Trimming stripped 4 bases from V and 2 bases from J, with 18 bases between. This CDR3 region has 16 residues. Per the germline V gene, CDR1 is SGHRS and CDR2 is YFSETQ. As DNA, the CDR3 is TGCGCCAGCAGCCTGTTGGTCGGAAATCTGCAAGAGACCCAGTACTTC. It translates to CASSLLVGNLQETQYF.

This clonotype has at least ten counts. V and J are TRBV11-3 and TRBJ1-6; 9 bases align to TRBD1. There are 15 residues in the CDR3. Germline V gene data show CDR1 as SGHNT and CDR2 as YENEEA. Trimming took 5 bases from V and 8 from J; bases not matched to a gene: 7. The CDR3 nucleotides are TGTGCCAGCAGCCTCGGACAGGGGAGTTATTCACCCCTCCACTTT. Its protein product is CASSLGQGSYSPLHF. Variable domain in full (rest from reference TRBV11-3 and TRBJ1-6): EAGVVQSPRYKIIEKKQPVAFWCNPISGHNTLYWYLQNLGQGPELLIRYENEEAVDDSQLPKDRFSAERLKGVDSTLKIQPAELGDSAVYLCASSLGQGSYSPLHFGNGTRLTVT.